This T cell receptor (beta chain) was documented in a study of Ad26.COV2.S vaccination and SARS-CoV-2 variants. As for the study in general: The trial was COV1001 and the donor's arm was Ad26.COV2.S. The authors gave Ad26.COV2.S intramuscularly, either once or twice 56 days apart.

As to treatment: around 19 received Ad26.COV2.S at low or high dose, single or two shots; roughly five received placebo; per-sample allocation not given. The study sampled participants on day 63 after the first vaccine or placebo injection. Germline V gives CDR1 SGDLS, CDR2 YYNGEE. V lost 2 bases and J 10 bases, leaving 16 bases between the germline ends. CDR3 size: 15 residues. Sequenced by immunoSEQ multiplex PCR; TCRdb stores in-frame clones only, minus some. The data hold approximately 500,000 clones, with around nine tenths observed a single time. Here the sequenced sample was peripheral blood, taken in a trial of Ad26.COV2.S vaccine versus placebo. The sequence was collected from a person aged 18-60 years who received the Ad26.COV2.S COVID-19 vaccine or a placebo. The chain links TRBV9 to TRBJ1-6; the D gene is possibly TRBD1 (6 bases). The DNA for the CDR3 is TGTGCCAGCAGCGTGACAGGTGTTAGAGGATCACCCCTCCACTTT. This gives the protein CASSVTGVRGSPLHF.